A selection of T cell receptor beta chains follows, all from one sample in a study of T-cell memory formation after mild COVID-19. TCRdb re-derived calls from the 5' RACE reads in MiXCR, one entry per CDR3 protein. Of around 200,000 distinct CDR3 sequences in the sample, roughly 30% were seen once. The sequenced sample consisted of PBMCs or a T cell subset sorted from them (not recorded which). Receptor source: an adult woman who had mild COVID-19 (a few samples of this study predate the infection). Cell type and time point are not known. CDR3s include the opening cysteine and the closing phenylalanine or tryptophan. The D gene is left open where the match is weak. Expanded clones are given a class, and other clones once, few, many or no size at all.

clone_size: NA; d_call: NA; j_call: TRBJ2-2; v_call: TRBV6-4; cdr3_nt: TGTGCCAGCAGTGGGGGGACCTCCGGCGGGGAGCTGTTTTTT; cdr3_aa: CASSGGTSGGELFF
clone_size: few; d_call: TRBD1; j_call: TRBJ2-1; v_call: TRBV2; cdr3_nt: TGTGCCAGCGATTTTAACAGGGGCGATGAGCAGTTCTTC; cdr3_aa: CASDFNRGDEQFF
clone_size: NA; d_call: NA; j_call: TRBJ1-2; v_call: TRBV29-1; cdr3_nt: TGCAGCGTGTCCTGGGACGTGTATGGCTACACCTTC; cdr3_aa: CSVSWDVYGYTF
clone_size: NA; d_call: NA; j_call: TRBJ1-1; v_call: TRBV11-2; cdr3_nt: TGTGCCAGCAGCTTAGGGGAAGCTTTCTTT; cdr3_aa: CASSLGEAFF
clone_size: NA; d_call: NA; j_call: TRBJ1-4; v_call: TRBV27; cdr3_nt: TGTGCCAACACCGCTCGCCAGGCAGTGGGTGAAAAACTGTTTTTT; cdr3_aa: CANTARQAVGEKLFF
clone_size: NA; d_call: TRBD2; j_call: TRBJ2-1; v_call: TRBV6-2/TRBV6-3; cdr3_nt: TGTGCCAGCAGTTACGGTTTGTCTAGCGGGAAAAGAGCGAATGAGCAGTTCTTC; cdr3_aa: CASSYGLSSGKRANEQFF
clone_size: few; d_call: TRBD1; j_call: TRBJ2-5; v_call: TRBV6-5; cdr3_nt: TGTGCCAGCAGACCAGGGGACAGCCAAGAGACCCAGTACTTC; cdr3_aa: CASRPGDSQETQYF
clone_size: NA; d_call: NA; j_call: TRBJ1-1; v_call: TRBV14; cdr3_nt: TGTGCCAGCAGCCAAGAACGAGGGGCGGTCACTGAAGCTTTCTTT; cdr3_aa: CASSQERGAVTEAFF
clone_size: NA; d_call: TRBD1; j_call: TRBJ2-7; v_call: TRBV4-1; cdr3_nt: TGCGCCAGCAGCCCTGGGGTAGCAGGGGGCTACGAGCAGTACTTC; cdr3_aa: CASSPGVAGGYEQYF
clone_size: NA; d_call: NA; j_call: TRBJ2-7; v_call: TRBV7-2; cdr3_nt: TGTGCCAGCAGCCCGACCGCAGGGCCCTACGAGCAGTACTTC; cdr3_aa: CASSPTAGPYEQYF
clone_size: NA; d_call: NA; j_call: TRBJ2-7; v_call: TRBV10-3; cdr3_nt: TGTGCCACCGGAACAGCCTACGAGCAGTACTTC; cdr3_aa: CATGTAYEQYF
clone_size: few; d_call: TRBD1; j_call: TRBJ1-2; v_call: TRBV27; cdr3_nt: TGTGCCAGCAGTTCGGGGACAGGGGGTCCTAACTATGGCTACACCTTC; cdr3_aa: CASSSGTGGPNYGYTF
clone_size: few; d_call: NA; j_call: TRBJ2-7; v_call: TRBV5-5; cdr3_nt: TGTGCCAGCAGCTTGCAGAGGCAGGGCGAGCAGTACTTC; cdr3_aa: CASSLQRQGEQYF
clone_size: few; d_call: NA; j_call: TRBJ2-1; v_call: TRBV7-8; cdr3_nt: TGTGCCAGCAGCCCAGTGGGAATCTCCTACAATGAGCAGTTCTTC; cdr3_aa: CASSPVGISYNEQFF
clone_size: NA; d_call: NA; j_call: TRBJ1-3; v_call: TRBV12-3/TRBV12-4; cdr3_nt: TGTGCCACCACTCTAAAGGACTTCTCTGGAAACACCATATATTTT; cdr3_aa: CATTLKDFSGNTIYF
clone_size: few; d_call: NA; j_call: TRBJ2-2; v_call: TRBV28; cdr3_nt: TGTGCCAGCAGGGAAGGGAACACCGGGGAGCTGTTTTTT; cdr3_aa: CASREGNTGELFF
clone_size: few; d_call: TRBD2; j_call: TRBJ2-3; v_call: TRBV5-4; cdr3_nt: TGTGCCAGCAGCTTGGATAGCGGGAGGAACACAGATACGCAGTATTTT; cdr3_aa: CASSLDSGRNTDTQYF
clone_size: NA; d_call: TRBD2; j_call: TRBJ2-7; v_call: TRBV30; cdr3_nt: TGTGCCTGGAGTGTCGGGACTAGGAACGAGCAGTACTTC; cdr3_aa: CAWSVGTRNEQYF
clone_size: NA; d_call: TRBD2; j_call: TRBJ2-3; v_call: TRBV20-1; cdr3_nt: TGCAGTGCTCGACTAGCGGGAGTCCTTGATACGCAGTATTTT; cdr3_aa: CSARLAGVLDTQYF
clone_size: NA; d_call: NA; j_call: TRBJ1-1; v_call: TRBV29-1; cdr3_nt: TGCAGCGTTGAATTGCTCGAGACTGAAGCTTTCTTT; cdr3_aa: CSVELLETEAFF
clone_size: NA; d_call: NA; j_call: TRBJ2-7; v_call: TRBV2; cdr3_nt: TGTGCCAGCAGTGAACAGGGGGGGTCCTACGAGCAGTACTTC; cdr3_aa: CASSEQGGSYEQYF
clone_size: few; d_call: TRBD1; j_call: TRBJ2-7; v_call: TRBV6-5; cdr3_nt: TGTGCCAGCAGTACGGACAGGGGCGGCTACGAGCAGTACTTC; cdr3_aa: CASSTDRGGYEQYF
clone_size: few; d_call: TRBD2; j_call: TRBJ2-1; v_call: TRBV3-1; cdr3_nt: TGTGCCAGCAGCCAAGTTCTTTATCCGGAACTAGCGGACGACAATGAGCAGTTCTTC; cdr3_aa: CASSQVLYPELADDNEQFF
clone_size: NA; d_call: TRBD1; j_call: TRBJ2-3; v_call: TRBV5-1; cdr3_nt: TGCGCCAGCAGCCCCTCGACAGGGACAGATACGCAGTATTTT; cdr3_aa: CASSPSTGTDTQYF
clone_size: NA; d_call: NA; j_call: TRBJ1-5; v_call: TRBV5-5; cdr3_nt: TGTGCCAGCAGCTTGTCAGGGGCGGTTGGTGGTAGTCAGCCCCAGCATTTT; cdr3_aa: CASSLSGAVGGSQPQHF
clone_size: few; d_call: TRBD2; j_call: TRBJ2-3; v_call: TRBV6-4; cdr3_nt: TGTGCCAGCAGTGACCTGAACACTAGCGGGGGAGGGGTGGATACGCAGTATTTT; cdr3_aa: CASSDLNTSGGGVDTQYF
clone_size: NA; d_call: NA; j_call: TRBJ2-7; v_call: TRBV5-1; cdr3_nt: TGCGCCAGCAGTCCAGGAGCGGGCTACGAGCAGTACTTC; cdr3_aa: CASSPGAGYEQYF
clone_size: few; d_call: TRBD2; j_call: TRBJ2-3; v_call: TRBV5-6; cdr3_nt: TGTGCCAGCAGCTCGGGACTAGCCGGCCCAGATACGCAGTATTTT; cdr3_aa: CASSSGLAGPDTQYF
clone_size: few; d_call: NA; j_call: TRBJ2-4; v_call: TRBV7-8; cdr3_nt: TGTGCCAGCAGCGTGGGGTACGGACAGCTAGCCAAAAACATTCAGTACTTC; cdr3_aa: CASSVGYGQLAKNIQYF